The clone carrying this T cell receptor beta chain was found once. Its specificity is not known. The data were taken from a study of memory CD4+ T cells and cytomegalovirus serostatus. About the study: Healthy Belgian adult donors included about nine CMV-positive and more than 20 CMV-negative people.

The germline gives CDR1 LNHDA, CDR2 SQIVND (reference sequence). CDR3 size: 14 residues. The junction had 6 bases not matched to a gene; V was cut back by 8 bases and J by 5 bases. The sort gate was single viable CD3+CD4+CD8-CD45RO+ cells for memory CD4+ T cells. CD4+ T cells were isolated by positive magnetic selection. TCRdb's table, derived via immunoSEQ multiplex PCR, lists solely in-frame clones and lacks some. The sample lists 56,000 or so clones; about three quarters were seen once. Whole-study findings and limits: Of approximately 150 reported CMV TCRbeta sequences, 65 to 85 were found in memory CD4+ repertoires. A US-trained random forest predicted CMV serostatus with median AUC around 0.9.

Sequences were obtained from memory CD4+ T cells from blood. The clonotype comes from an adult in good health and CMV-seronegative. Some clones in this sample may be carry-over from other donors' samples. The rearrangement uses TRBV19 and TRBJ2-2; 9 bases align to TRBD2. CDR3 DNA sequence: TGTGCCAGTTCGGAGAGCGGGGGGACCGGGGAGCTGTTTTTT. It encodes CASSESGGTGELFF.